The present T cell receptor (beta chain) was sequenced within a study of shared clonotypes between healthy human individuals. Repertoires were generated with immunoSEQ multiplex PCR, while TCRdb's copy carries only in-frame clones and drops some. The sample yields 2.3 million or so clones, 93% seen once. Sequencing input: naive CD4+ T cells from PBMCs. Sample subset: CD45RA+ positively selected. The source is a man aged 18 to 30 in good health. Some clones in this sample may be carry-over from other donors' samples.

In DNA, the CDR3 is TGTGCCATCAGTGAGTCTTTTCTCGGGACTAGCGGGAGGTTCGATGAGCAGTTCTTC. This gives the protein CAISESFLGTSGRFDEQFF. The chain employs TRBV10-3 and TRBJ2-1; TRBD2 matches 15 bases. Per germline, CDR1 ENHRY and CDR2 SYGVKD. J was trimmed by 8 bases and V by 0 bases; bases with no gene match: 11. The CDR3 runs to 19 residues.